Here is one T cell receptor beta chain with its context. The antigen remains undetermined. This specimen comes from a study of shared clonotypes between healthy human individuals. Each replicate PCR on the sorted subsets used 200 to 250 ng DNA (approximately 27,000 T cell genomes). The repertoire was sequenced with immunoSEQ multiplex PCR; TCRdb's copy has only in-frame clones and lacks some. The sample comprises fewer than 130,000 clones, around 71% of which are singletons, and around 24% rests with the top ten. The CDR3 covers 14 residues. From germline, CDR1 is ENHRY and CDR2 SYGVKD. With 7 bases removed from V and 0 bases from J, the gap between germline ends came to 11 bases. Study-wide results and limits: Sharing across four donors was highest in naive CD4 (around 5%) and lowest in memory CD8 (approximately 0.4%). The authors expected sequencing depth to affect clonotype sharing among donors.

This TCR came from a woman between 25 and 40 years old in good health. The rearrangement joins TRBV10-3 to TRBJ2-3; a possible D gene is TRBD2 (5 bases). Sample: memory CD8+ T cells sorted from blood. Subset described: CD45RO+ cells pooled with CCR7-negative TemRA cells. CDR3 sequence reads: CAINRGLSTDTQYF. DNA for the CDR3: TGTGCCATCAATCGCGGGTTGAGCACAGATACGCAGTATTTT.